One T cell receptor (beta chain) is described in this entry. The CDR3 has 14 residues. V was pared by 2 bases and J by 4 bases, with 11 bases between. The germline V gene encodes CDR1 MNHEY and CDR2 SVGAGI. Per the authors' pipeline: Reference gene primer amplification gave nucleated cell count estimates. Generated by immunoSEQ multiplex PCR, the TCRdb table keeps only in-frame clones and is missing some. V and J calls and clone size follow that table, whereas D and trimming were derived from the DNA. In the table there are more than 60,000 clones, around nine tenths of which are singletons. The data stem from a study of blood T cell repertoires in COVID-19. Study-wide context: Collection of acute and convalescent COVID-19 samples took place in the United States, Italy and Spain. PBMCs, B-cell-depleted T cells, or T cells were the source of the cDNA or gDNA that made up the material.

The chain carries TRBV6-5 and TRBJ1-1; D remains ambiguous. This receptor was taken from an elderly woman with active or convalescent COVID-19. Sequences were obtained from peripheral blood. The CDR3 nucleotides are TGTGCCAGCAGTTACGGAGGGAGGAGCACTGAAGCTTTCTTT. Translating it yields CASSYGGRSTEAFF.